This is a list of T cell receptor beta chains from one sample in a study of T-cell reconstitution after alpha-beta-depleted transplantation in children. TCRdb re-derived calls from the PCR reads in MiXCR, one entry per CDR3 protein. The repertoire holds more than 400,000 distinct CDR3 sequences, with over 9.5% as singletons. The sample was PBMCs, mostly from graft donor cells, taken 180 days after TCRalphabeta/CD19-depleted stem cell transplant. All receptors derive from a female patient younger than 10 who had a stem cell transplant for aplastic anemia, so the T cells may come from the graft donor. The CDR3 runs from the conserved cysteine through the conserved F or W. Each record gives: J gene, clone size, V gene, D gene, CDR3 DNA, CDR3 protein. The D gene is left open where the match is weak. Size tells how often a clone was seen (once, few, many) or the class of an expanded clone, and some rows leave it out.

>TRBJ2-5|many|TRBV20-1|-
TGCAGTGCGGAGAGGACTCCCGGGGAGACCCAGTACTTC
CSAERTPGETQYF
>TRBJ1-2|-|TRBV9|-
TGTGCCAGCAGCGAGGTCTCGGGGACGGGAGGCTACACCTTC
CASSEVSGTGGYTF
>TRBJ2-5|many|TRBV5-1|-
TGCGCCAGCAGCGCGGGAGAGACCCAGTACTTC
CASSAGETQYF
>TRBJ1-1|-|TRBV20-1|-
TGCAGTGCCCCAAAGAGAGTAATTTGGGGGGCTGAAGCTTTCTTT
CSAPKRVIWGAEAFF
>TRBJ2-1|-|TRBV7-6|-
TGTGCCAGCAGCTTTGGTGGAGGGGGGTACAATGAGCAGTTCTTC
CASSFGGGGYNEQFF
>TRBJ2-1|few|TRBV7-6|-
TGTGCCAGCAGCTTAATGGGAGGAGGGTACAATGAGCAGTTCTTC
CASSLMGGGYNEQFF
>TRBJ1-2|-|TRBV9|TRBD1
TGTGCCAGCAGCGTAAGTGGGACAGGGAGCGATGGCTACACCTTC
CASSVSGTGSDGYTF
>TRBJ1-1|few|TRBV20-1|-
TGCAGTGCTTCTAGGGACCTTACTGAAGCTTTCTTT
CSASRDLTEAFF
>TRBJ1-3|few|TRBV6-5|-
TGTGCCAGCAGTTATGGTTGGGGAGTCTCTGGAAACACCATATATTTT
CASSYGWGVSGNTIYF
>TRBJ2-2|-|TRBV6-2/TRBV6-3|-
TGTGCCAGCAGTTATGGTGGGACTCCAACCGGGGAGCTGTTTTTT
CASSYGGTPTGELFF
>TRBJ2-3|few|TRBV30|-
TGTGCCGGGCAGGTGAGGGGGTCCACAGATACGCAGTATTTT
CAGQVRGSTDTQYF
>TRBJ2-1|-|TRBV5-4|-
TGTGCCAGTATGCGGGCAGCGGAGCAGTTCTTC
CASMRAAEQFF
>TRBJ2-1|-|TRBV7-2|-
TGTGCCAGCAGCTTGTTTGGGGGAGAGCAGTTCTTC
CASSLFGGEQFF
>TRBJ2-1|few|TRBV10-3|-
TGTGCCATCAGTGAGTTATTGAGGAATGAGCAGTTCTTC
CAISELLRNEQFF
>TRBJ2-3|few|TRBV28|-
TGTGCCACCTCTGGGGGACGCACAGATACGCAGTATTTT
CATSGGRTDTQYF
>TRBJ1-6|many|TRBV5-5|-
TGTGCCAGCAGCTTCGACGGGACATCTCCCCGTAATTCACCCCTCCACTTT
CASSFDGTSPRNSPLHF
>TRBJ2-7|-|TRBV7-9|-
TGTGCCAGCAGCCCCCCGCGGCAGGAGAGGTTCCAGCAGTACTTC
CASSPPRQERFQQYF
>TRBJ2-7|few|TRBV11-2|-
TGTGCCAGCAGCTTCACAGGGAGGAAGCAGTACTTC
CASSFTGRKQYF
>TRBJ1-5|-|TRBV6-1|-
TGTGCCAGCAGTGAAGGTGGGGGCCAGCCCCAGCATTTT
CASSEGGGQPQHF
>TRBJ2-5|-|TRBV2|TRBD1
TGTGCCAGCAGCGAACAGGGGTCCATGGAGACCCAGTACTTC
CASSEQGSMETQYF
>TRBJ1-4|few|TRBV15|TRBD1
TGTGCCACCAGCAGAAATCGACAGGGGGCTGAAAAACTGTTTTTT
CATSRNRQGAEKLFF
>TRBJ2-1|few|TRBV9|TRBD1
TGTGCCAGCAGCCTTTCCGGGACAGCTTACAATGAGCAGTTCTTC
CASSLSGTAYNEQFF
>TRBJ2-3|few|TRBV12-3/TRBV12-4|TRBD2
TGTGCCAGCAGTTTAGCGTCCCTGACTAGCGGTTTAGATACGCAGTATTTT
CASSLASLTSGLDTQYF
>TRBJ2-5|-|TRBV4-2|-
TGTGCCAGCAGCCGCCACGACCGGAGCCTAGCCCCAGAGACCCAGTACTTC
CASSRHDRSLAPETQYF
>TRBJ2-2|-|TRBV20-1|-
TGCAGTGCTAGAGAGGGACAAAACACCGGGGAGCTGTTTTTT
CSAREGQNTGELFF
>TRBJ1-6|-|TRBV7-2|-
TGTGCCAGCAGCTTACAGGGACCGGGGGGACTTTCACCCCTCCACTTT
CASSLQGPGGLSPLHF
>TRBJ2-4|few|TRBV4-3|TRBD2
TGCGCCAGCAGCCAAAGTCCATTTAGCGGGAGTATGGGAAACATTCAGTACTTC
CASSQSPFSGSMGNIQYF
>TRBJ2-7|-|TRBV12-3/TRBV12-4|-
TGTGCCAGCAGCCTTTCAGGGGGGATCTCCTACGAGCAGTACTTC
CASSLSGGISYEQYF
>TRBJ1-1|-|TRBV7-2|-
TGTGCCAGCAGACGTGACATCCTGAACACTGAAGCTTTCTTT
CASRRDILNTEAFF
>TRBJ2-3|-|TRBV7-2|-
TGTGCCAGCAGCTCCCGGGCCATTGGCACAGATACGCAGTATTTT
CASSSRAIGTDTQYF
>TRBJ2-2|-|TRBV24-1|-
TGTGCCACCAGAAACGGCGAAGCCGGGGAGCTGTTTTTT
CATRNGEAGELFF
>TRBJ2-5|few|TRBV6-2/TRBV6-3|TRBD1
TGTGCCAGCAGTCTCCGGGACAGGGAGGCCCAGTACTTC
CASSLRDREAQYF
>TRBJ2-2|-|TRBV15|-
TGTGCCACCAGCGTGGTGGCAACCGGGGAGCTGTTTTTT
CATSVVATGELFF
>TRBJ1-1|-|TRBV28|-
TGTGCCAGCAGTGGGACATTGGGCACTGAAGCTTTCTTT
CASSGTLGTEAFF
>TRBJ2-7|many|TRBV6-2/TRBV6-3|TRBD2
TGTGCCAGCAGTTACCACGGCGGGAGGCCCCCCTACGAGCAGTACTTC
CASSYHGGRPPYEQYF
>TRBJ2-7|few|TRBV5-1|TRBD2
TGCGCCAGCAGCCCTTCTTTAGCGGGAGGGCCCCACGAGCAGTACTTC
CASSPSLAGGPHEQYF
>TRBJ1-2|few|TRBV15|TRBD1
TGTGCCACCAGCCTTACCCCGGGACAGGGGATCCTATATGGCTACACCTTC
CATSLTPGQGILYGYTF
>TRBJ2-5|few|TRBV13|TRBD1
TGTGCCAGCAAACTACAGGGGATGGGAGAGACCCAGTACTTC
CASKLQGMGETQYF
>TRBJ2-3|many|TRBV12-3/TRBV12-4|-
TGTGCCAGCAGTTTGCCCCGAAGCCCTAGCACAGATACGCAGTATTTT
CASSLPRSPSTDTQYF
>TRBJ2-2|few|TRBV5-4|TRBD2
TGTGCCAGCAGCCCAGGACTAGCGGGAGGGCCGATCGGGGAGCTGTTTTTT
CASSPGLAGGPIGELFF